Described below is a single T cell receptor (beta chain) sequence and its context. As processed by the authors: Amplification from reference gene primers served as the basis for estimated nucleated cell counts. Produced via immunoSEQ multiplex PCR; TCRdb's table is partial and in-frame only. V, J and clone size are taken as reported in that table, and D and trimming were inferred from the DNA itself. Found here are some 150,000 clones, about four fifths of them singletons; the top ten hold about 2.7%. The data were obtained in a study of blood T cell repertoires in COVID-19. Turning to the study itself: Sites across the United States, Italy and Spain contributed samples from acute and convalescent COVID-19. T cells, B-cell-depleted T cells, or PBMCs provided the cDNA or gDNA that served as material.

V lost 5 bases and J lost 4, with 9 bases in between. CDR3 length equals 14 residues. The germline V gene encodes CDR1 MDHEN and CDR2 SYDVKM. The receptor was isolated from a human donor with acute or convalescent COVID-19. The donor label of this sample is uncertain. Specimen: peripheral blood. The chain couples TRBV28 to TRBJ2-6, with D maybe TRBD2 (5 bases). The CDR3 DNA follows: TGTGCCAGCAGTGTCACGGGGGGGGCCAACGTCCTGACTTTC. It is translated as CASSVTGGANVLTF.